A selection of T cell receptor beta chains follows, all from one sample in a study of PD-1 blockade in classical Hodgkin lymphoma. Some clones are missing from TCRdb's copy, which holds only in-frame ones; the method was immunoSEQ multiplex PCR. The sample records about 21,000 clones, about 63% being singletons. The material sequenced was peripheral blood mononuclear cells (PBMCs), taken at baseline. The receptors here all came from a human donor with classical Hodgkin lymphoma. Each CDR3 is given with its conserved first and last residue. The D gene is left open where the match is weak. Clone size, where shown, is once, few, many, or a class for clones that have expanded.

v_call	j_call	d_call	clone_size	cdr3_aa	cdr3_nt
TRBV5-4	TRBJ2-2	-	-	CASSVRPDEGSGELFF	TGTGCCAGCAGCGTTAGACCGGACGAAGGAAGCGGGGAGCTGTTTTTT
TRBV7-2	TRBJ1-4	-	once	CASSQGRAQGEKLFF	TGTGCCAGCAGCCAGGGGAGGGCGCAGGGTGAAAAACTGTTTTTT
TRBV6-9	TRBJ2-3	-	-	CASSYSKQHAISTDTQYF	TGTGCCAGCAGTTATTCGAAACAGCATGCCATTAGCACAGATACGCAGTATTTT
TRBV4-2	TRBJ1-1	-	-	CASSQGPGRGNTEAFF	TGTGCCAGCAGCCAAGGTCCGGGGAGGGGGAACACTGAAGCTTTCTTT
TRBV5-1	TRBJ1-1	-	-	CASSFGGLGEAFF	TGCGCCAGCAGCTTCGGTGGGTTGGGTGAAGCTTTCTTT
TRBV2	TRBJ2-1	-	-	CASSGEPTVSYNEQFF	TGTGCCAGCAGTGGGGAACCGACAGTCTCCTACAATGAGCAGTTCTTC
TRBV19	TRBJ1-2	-	-	CASRDANYGYTF	TGTGCCAGCAGGGACGCGAACTATGGCTACACCTTC
TRBV19	TRBJ2-7	-	-	CASSISENYEQYF	TGTGCCAGTAGTATCTCAGAAAACTACGAGCAGTACTTC
TRBV6-5	TRBJ1-1	-	-	CASSLWDGEAFF	TGTGCCAGCAGCCTCTGGGACGGGGAAGCTTTCTTT
TRBV30	TRBJ1-5	TRBD1	-	CAWSVTGGGQPQHF	TGTGCCTGGAGTGTTACAGGGGGCGGTCAGCCCCAGCATTTT